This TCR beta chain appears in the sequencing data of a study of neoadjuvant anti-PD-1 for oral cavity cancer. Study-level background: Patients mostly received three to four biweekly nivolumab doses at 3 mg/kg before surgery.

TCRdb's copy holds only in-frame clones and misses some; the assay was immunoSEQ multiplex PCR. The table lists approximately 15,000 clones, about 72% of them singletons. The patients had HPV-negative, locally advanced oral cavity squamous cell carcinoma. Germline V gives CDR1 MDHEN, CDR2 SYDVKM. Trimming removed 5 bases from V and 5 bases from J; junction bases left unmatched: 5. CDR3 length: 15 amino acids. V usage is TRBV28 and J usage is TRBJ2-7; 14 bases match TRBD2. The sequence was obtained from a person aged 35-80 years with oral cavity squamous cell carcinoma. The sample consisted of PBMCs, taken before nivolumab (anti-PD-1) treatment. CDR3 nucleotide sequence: TGTGCCAGCAGTGGGACTAGCGGGAGCTTCCACGAGCAGTACTTC. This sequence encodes CASSGTSGSFHEQYF.